Below, 17 T cell receptor beta chains from the same sample are listed, as sequenced in a study of cytotoxic CD8 clonotypes in ibrutinib-treated CLL. The repertoire was sequenced with immunoSEQ multiplex PCR; TCRdb's copy has only in-frame clones and lacks some. The table shows around 20,000 clones, with roughly 80% occurring only once. The specimen comprised PBMCs, sampled before ibrutinib treatment. The receptors shown here come from a human donor with chronic lymphocytic leukemia.

The V and J genes are TRBV5-1 and TRBJ2-7, with D possibly TRBD2 on 6 matching bases. The germline gives CDR1 SGHRS, CDR2 YFSETQ. V was trimmed by 7 bases and J by 3 bases, leaving 14 bases between them. The CDR3 sequence is 13 residues long. CDR3 region: CASFAGPRYEQYF. The CDR3 DNA sequence: TGCGCCAGCTTCGCGGGGCCCCGCTACGAGCAGTACTTC.

The rearrangement links TRBV6-5 to TRBJ1-2; 7 bases are a match to TRBD1. Germline assignment: CDR1 MNHEY and CDR2 SVGAGI. The CDR3 runs to 11 residues. V gave up 10 bases and J gave up 6 bases; unmatched junction bases: 5. This CDR3 is CATRQGNGYTF. CDR3 sequence (DNA): TGTGCCACCCGACAGGGAAATGGCTACACCTTC.

The chain joins TRBV6-1 to TRBJ1-5; D is unresolved. The germline gives CDR1 MNHNS, CDR2 SASEGT. The V end lost 2 bases, the J end lost 7 bases, and 6 bases lay between the germline ends. CDR3 length: 12 residues. The chain's CDR3 is CASSEYYQPQHF. CDR3 nucleotides: TGTGCCAGCAGTGAATATTACCAGCCCCAGCATTTT.

The genes are TRBV9 and TRBJ1-3; D may be TRBD1 (6 bases). The V gene lost 3 bases and the J gene lost 4 bases, with 11 bases spanning the gap. CDR1 and CDR2 (germline): SGDLS, YYNGEE. The CDR3 runs to 14 residues. In DNA form, the CDR3 reads TGTGCCAGCAGCGCACAGGGAGCGGGAAACACCATATATTTT. Its translation: CASSAQGAGNTIYF.

This clone was found once. This rearrangement joins TRBV27 to TRBJ2-1; 7 bases line up with TRBD2. J was trimmed by 1 base and V by 4 bases; bases with no gene match: 4. The CDR3 length is 15 residues. Looked up from germline, CDR1 is MNHEY and CDR2 is SMNVEV (reference sequence). In DNA form, the CDR3 reads TGTGCCAGCAGTTCGGGGGGTTTTTCCTACAATGAGCAGTTCTTC. Translated, it gives CASSSGGFSYNEQFF.

The count of this clone is one. The chain uses TRBV11-2 and TRBJ1-6; no clear D. Germline CDR1 reads SGHAT; CDR2 reads FQNNGV. The CDR3 contains 16 residues. V lost 0 bases and J 1 base, leaving 7 bases between the germline ends. CDR3 sequence reads: CASSLETFSYNSPLHF. The CDR3 DNA is TGTGCCAGCAGCTTAGAAACGTTTTCCTATAATTCACCCCTCCACTTT. The entire variable domain, with the rest obtained from reference TRBV11-2 and TRBJ1-6, is as follows: EAGVAQSPRYKIIEKRQSVAFWCNPISGHATLYWYQQILGQGPKLLIQFQNNGVVDDSQLPKDRFSAERLKGVDSTLKIQPAKLEDSAVYLCASSLETFSYNSPLHFGNGTRLTVT.

The rearrangement uses TRBV4-1 and TRBJ1-5; a weak D match, TRBD1 (6 bases). V was shortened by 0 bases and J by 2 bases, with 14 bases between the two germline ends. The CDR3 is 17 residues long. Germline CDR1 reads MGHRA; CDR2 reads YSYEKL. The CDR3 coding sequence is TGCGCCAGCAGCCAAGATATAGGGGGGGTGCGCAATCAGCCCCAGCATTTT. Encoded protein: CASSQDIGGVRNQPQHF.

V usage is TRBV7-9 and J usage is TRBJ2-1; D perhaps matches TRBD2 (6 bases). CDR1 SEHNR and CDR2 FQNEAQ come from the germline V gene (reference sequence). The ends were cut back, 7 bases at V and 0 bases at J, with 13 bases in the middle. This CDR3 has 15 residues. The CDR3: CASTGGSNSYNEQFF. In DNA, the CDR3 is TGTGCCAGCACCGGGGGTTCAAACTCCTACAATGAGCAGTTCTTC.

The chain employs TRBV5-4 and TRBJ2-5, with D maybe TRBD2 (5 bases). CDR1 and CDR2 from the germline V gene are SGHNT and YYREEE (reference sequence). The V gene lost 4 bases and the J gene lost 2 bases, with 18 bases spanning the gap. The CDR3 consists of 16 residues. The CDR3 here is CASSPVPGFNQETQYF. CDR3 sequence (DNA): TGTGCCAGCAGCCCTGTCCCGGGGTTCAATCAAGAGACCCAGTACTTC.

V gene TRBV7-3 combines with J gene TRBJ1-4, with no clear D. The CDR3 runs to 13 residues. Germline CDR1 and CDR2: SGHTA and FQGTGA. V was pared by 2 bases and J by 4 bases, with 5 bases between. The CDR3 sequence is CASSLRLNEKLFF. CDR3 nucleotides: TGTGCCAGCAGCTTACGACTTAATGAAAAACTGTTTTTT.

The rearrangement joins TRBV30 to TRBJ2-7, with D tentatively TRBD1 or TRBD2 (5 bases each). CDR1 GTSNPN and CDR2 SVGIG come from the germline V gene (reference sequence). V was shortened by 0 bases and J by 9 bases, with 15 bases between the two germline ends. This CDR3 region has 13 residues. This CDR3 is CAWSVGTGNGQYF. The DNA of the CDR3 is TGTGCCTGGAGTGTGGGGACGGGGAACGGGCAGTACTTC.

The chain joins TRBV7-3 to TRBJ2-3; D is unresolved. The V end was cut by 5 bases, the J end by 4 bases, with 10 bases between. Germline V gene lookup returns CDR1 SGHTA and CDR2 FQGTGA. The CDR3 spans 13 residues. CDR3 protein: CASSKKVADTQYF. The CDR3, as DNA: TGTGCCAGCAGCAAGAAGGTGGCAGATACGCAGTATTTT.

The sample holds one count of this clone. This chain connects TRBV6-5 to TRBJ1-2; D possibly corresponds to TRBD1 (6 bases). Trimming took off 6 bases at V and 2 bases at J, with 16 bases between the two ends. The V gene's germline CDR1 is MNHEY and CDR2 SVGAGI. This CDR3 region has 15 residues. CDR3 sequence reads: CASSPSGAMNYGYTF. CDR3 sequence (DNA): TGTGCCAGCAGCCCGTCAGGGGCGATGAACTATGGCTACACCTTC.

CDR3 coding DNA: TGTGCCAGCAGCTTACAGGGGGCCCGACCGACAACTGAAGCTTTCTTT. It encodes CASSLQGARPTTEAFF. The chain uses TRBV11-2 and TRBJ1-1; 8 nucleotides agree with TRBD1. This CDR3 contains 16 residues. J gave up 5 bases and V 2 bases, and 10 bases lay outside the gene matches. The germline CDR1 and CDR2 sequences are SGHAT and FQNNGV.

The V and J genes are TRBV6-1 and TRBJ2-7; TRBD2 agrees at 7 bases. Germline V gene data show CDR1 as MNHNS and CDR2 as SASEGT. With V trimmed by 8 bases and J by 5 bases, 12 bases remained unmatched. This CDR3 comprises 14 residues. The CDR3 loop reads CASLGRGGINEQYF. CDR3 bases: TGTGCCAGCTTGGGGCGCGGGGGTATCAACGAGCAGTACTTC.

This clone was observed a single time. This chain joins TRBV4-1 and TRBJ1-1; 10 bases match TRBD1. Germline V gene lookup returns CDR1 MGHRA and CDR2 YSYEKL. This CDR3 spans 15 amino acids. Trimming cost V 3 bases and J 4 bases; bases outside gene matches: 5. The CDR3 sequence is CASSQAGQGSTEAFF. CDR3 in DNA: TGCGCCAGCAGCCAGGCGGGACAGGGGAGCACTGAAGCTTTCTTT.

The rearrangement links TRBV19 to TRBJ1-1, with 7 bases aligning to TRBD1. CDR1 is LNHDA and CDR2 is SQIVND in the germline V gene (reference sequence). This CDR3 contains 14 residues. Losses at the gene ends were 6 bases for V and 1 base for J; bases not matched to a gene: 5. CDR3 bases: TGTGCCAGTAGCCTCAACAGGGGGAACACTGAAGCTTTCTTT. It encodes CASSLNRGNTEAFF.